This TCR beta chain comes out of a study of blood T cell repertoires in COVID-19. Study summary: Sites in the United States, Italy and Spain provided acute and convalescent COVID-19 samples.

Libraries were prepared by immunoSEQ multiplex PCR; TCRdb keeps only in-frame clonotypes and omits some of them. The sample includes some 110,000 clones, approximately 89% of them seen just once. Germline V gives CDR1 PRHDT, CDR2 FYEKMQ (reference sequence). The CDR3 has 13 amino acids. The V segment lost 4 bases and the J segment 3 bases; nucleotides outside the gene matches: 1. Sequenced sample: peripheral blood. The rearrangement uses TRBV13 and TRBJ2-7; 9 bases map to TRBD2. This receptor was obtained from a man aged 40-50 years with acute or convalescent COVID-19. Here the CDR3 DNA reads TGTGCCAGCAGCTCTAGCGGGGACTACGAGCAGTACTTC. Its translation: CASSSSGDYEQYF. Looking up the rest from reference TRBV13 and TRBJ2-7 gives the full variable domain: AAGVIQSPRHLIKEKRETATLKCYPIPRHDTVYWYQQGPGQDPQFLISFYEKMQSDKGSIPDRFSAQQFSDYHSELNMSSLELGDSALYFCASSSSGDYEQYFGPGTRLTVT.